The present entry profiles one T cell receptor beta chain with its context. Libraries were prepared by immunoSEQ multiplex PCR; TCRdb keeps only in-frame clonotypes and omits some of them. Among fewer than 300,000 clones listed, more than 70% were seen once. This entry comes from a study of blood T cell repertoires in COVID-19. Study at large: Collection of acute and convalescent COVID-19 samples took place in the United States, Italy and Spain.

Sequenced: peripheral blood. This TCR derives from a woman aged 35 to 49 who had recovered from COVID-19.

In DNA form, the CDR3 reads TGTGCCAGCAGTCCCAGGGGGTCATATAATTCACCCCTCCACTTT. Translation: CASSPRGSYNSPLHF. The chain joins TRBV6-5 to TRBJ1-6; TRBD1 agrees at 7 bases. V gave up 5 bases and J gave up 4 bases; unmatched junction bases: 5. The germline gives CDR1 MNHEY, CDR2 SVGAGI. The CDR3 runs 15 residues.